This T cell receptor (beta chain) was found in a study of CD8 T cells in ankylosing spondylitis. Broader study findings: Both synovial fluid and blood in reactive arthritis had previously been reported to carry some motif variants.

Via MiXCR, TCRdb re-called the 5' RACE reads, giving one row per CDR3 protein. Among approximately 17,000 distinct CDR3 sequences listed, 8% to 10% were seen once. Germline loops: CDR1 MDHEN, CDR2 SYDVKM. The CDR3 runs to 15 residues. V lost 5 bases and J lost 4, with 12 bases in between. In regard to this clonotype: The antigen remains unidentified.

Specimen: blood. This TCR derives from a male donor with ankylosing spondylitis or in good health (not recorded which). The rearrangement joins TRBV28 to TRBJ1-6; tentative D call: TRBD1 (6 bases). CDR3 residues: CASSRDQGYNSPLHF. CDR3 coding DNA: TGTGCCAGCAGTCGGGACCAGGGGTATAATTCACCCCTCCACTTT.